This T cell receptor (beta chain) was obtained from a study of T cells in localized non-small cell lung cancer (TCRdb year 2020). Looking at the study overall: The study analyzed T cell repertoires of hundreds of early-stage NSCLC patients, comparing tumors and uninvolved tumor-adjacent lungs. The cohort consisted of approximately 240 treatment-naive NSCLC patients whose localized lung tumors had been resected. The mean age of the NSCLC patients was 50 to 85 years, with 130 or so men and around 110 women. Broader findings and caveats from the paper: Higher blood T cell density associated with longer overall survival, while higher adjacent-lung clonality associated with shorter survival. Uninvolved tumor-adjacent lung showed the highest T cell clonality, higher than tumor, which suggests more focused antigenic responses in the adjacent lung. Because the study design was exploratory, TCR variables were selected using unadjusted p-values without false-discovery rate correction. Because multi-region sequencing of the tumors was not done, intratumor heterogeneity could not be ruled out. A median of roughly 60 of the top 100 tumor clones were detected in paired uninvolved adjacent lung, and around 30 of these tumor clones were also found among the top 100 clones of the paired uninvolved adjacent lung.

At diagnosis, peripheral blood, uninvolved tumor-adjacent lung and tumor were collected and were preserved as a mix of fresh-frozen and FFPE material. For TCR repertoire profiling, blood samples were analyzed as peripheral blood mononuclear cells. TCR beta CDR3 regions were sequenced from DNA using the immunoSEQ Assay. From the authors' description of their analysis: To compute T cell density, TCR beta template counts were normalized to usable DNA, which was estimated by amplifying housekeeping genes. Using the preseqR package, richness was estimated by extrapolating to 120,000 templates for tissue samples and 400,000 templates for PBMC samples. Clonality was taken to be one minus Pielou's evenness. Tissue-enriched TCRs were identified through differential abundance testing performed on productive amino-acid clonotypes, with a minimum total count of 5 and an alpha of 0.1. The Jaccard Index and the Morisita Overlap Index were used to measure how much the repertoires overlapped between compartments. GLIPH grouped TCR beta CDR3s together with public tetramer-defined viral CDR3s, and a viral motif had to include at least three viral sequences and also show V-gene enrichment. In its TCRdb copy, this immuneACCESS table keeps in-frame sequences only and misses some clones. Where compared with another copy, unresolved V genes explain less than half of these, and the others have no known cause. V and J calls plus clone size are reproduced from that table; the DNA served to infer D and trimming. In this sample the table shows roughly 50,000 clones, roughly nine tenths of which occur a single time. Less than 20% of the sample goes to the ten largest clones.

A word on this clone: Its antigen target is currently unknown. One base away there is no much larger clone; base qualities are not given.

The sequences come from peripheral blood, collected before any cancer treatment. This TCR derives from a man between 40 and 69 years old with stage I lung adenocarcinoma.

The sequenced DNA is TGTGCCAGCTCACTTTCGGGACCCCACTACGAGCAGTACTTC. The translation is CASSLSGPHYEQYF. This chain is built from TRBV18 and TRBJ2-7; the D gene is possibly TRBD1 or TRBD2, each agreeing over 5 bases. V loses 4 bases, J loses 3 bases, and the germline ends lie 13 bases apart. CDR1 and CDR2 were assigned from the germline V gene as KGHSH and LQKENI. From the cysteine up to the phenylalanine, the CDR3 has a length of 14 residues. The only DNA kept is the CDR3, 42 bases in frame from the first base.